Below, 24 T cell receptor beta chains from the same sample are listed, as sequenced in a study of T cell repertoires in cytomegalovirus infection. One entry per CDR3 protein results from TCRdb running MiXCR on the reads. In the table there are 62,000 or so distinct CDR3 sequences, 20% of which are singletons. For these receptors, no antigen is known. The sequenced sample was CD8+ T cells from cultured PBMCs, obtained from culture after CMV antigen stimulation. These receptors all stem from a human donor in good health (CMV status not recorded). Some clones in this sample may be carry-over from other donors' samples.

This rearrangement joins TRBV27 to TRBJ1-4, with D tentatively TRBD1 (6 bases). This CDR3 contains 15 residues. V lost 4 bases and J 4 bases, leaving 13 bases between the germline ends. CDR1 and CDR2 (germline): MNHEY, SMNVEV (reference sequence). The DNA for the CDR3 is TGTGCCAGCAGTTCCCCGGGGGCAATTAATGAAAAACTGTTTTTT. Encoded protein: CASSSPGAINEKLFF. Using reference TRBV27 and TRBJ1-4 for the parts outside the CDR3, the full variable domain is EAQVTQNPRYLITVTGKKLTVTCSQNMNHEYMSWYRQDPGLGLRQIYYSMNVEVTDKGDVPEGYKVSRKEKRNFPLILESPSPNQTSLYFCASSSPGAINEKLFFGSGTQLSVL.

V is TRBV4-1 and J is TRBJ2-1, with 7 bases matching TRBD1. V lost 3 bases and J lost 8; bases outside the gene matches: 4. Germline V lookup: CDR1 MGHRA, CDR2 YSYEKL. This CDR3 region has 13 residues. CDR3 nucleotide sequence: TGCGCCAGCAGCCAGGAAACAGGGGATGAGCAGTTCTTC. It specifies CASSQETGDEQFF.

This clonotype was recorded at least ten times. V is TRBV7-2 and J is TRBJ1-6, with D possibly matching TRBD1 (5 bases). V lost 7 bases to trimming and J lost 8 bases, with 18 bases between them. The CDR3 is 15 residues long. Germline CDR1 and CDR2: SGHTA and FQGNSA. The CDR3 DNA reads as TGTGCCAGCACTCGGGGGGATCTCGGGGATTCACCCCTCCACTTT. Translated, it gives CASTRGDLGDSPLHF.

This sequence joins TRBV9 and TRBJ1-1; D is undetermined. CDR1 is SGDLS, CDR2 YYNGEE, per germline. V gave up 0 bases and J gave up 0 bases, with 12 bases separating them. The CDR3 runs to 16 residues. As DNA, the CDR3 is TGTGCCAGCAGCGTAGGGGGAGTGGGGATGAACACTGAAGCTTTCTTT. Its protein product is CASSVGGVGMNTEAFF. Looking up the rest from reference TRBV9 and TRBJ1-1 gives the full variable domain: DSGVTQTPKHLITATGQRVTLRCSPRSGDLSVYWYQQSLDQGLQFLIQYYNGEERAKGNILERFSAQQFPDLHSELNLSSLELGDSALYFCASSVGGVGMNTEAFFGQGTRLTVV.

The table lists this clonotype with a few counts. The chain is built from TRBV6-5 and TRBJ1-1; D uncertain. The CDR3 runs 11 residues. V shed 4 bases and J shed 7 bases, with 7 bases lying between them. Looked up from germline, CDR1 is MNHEY and CDR2 is SVGAGI. The CDR3: CASSWFNEAFF. The CDR3, as DNA: TGTGCCAGCAGTTGGTTCAATGAAGCTTTCTTT.

By proportion, this clonotype is medium-sized (0.01 to 0.1%). The rearrangement joins TRBV7-8 to TRBJ2-2; D is unclear. Trimming stripped 1 base from V and 11 bases from J, with 8 bases between. The CDR3 has 12 amino acids. Germline V gene sequence: CDR1 SGHVS, CDR2 FQNEAQ. The CDR3 loop reads CASSLEGSELFF. In DNA form, the CDR3 reads TGTGCCAGCAGCTTAGAAGGGTCTGAGCTGTTTTTT.

This clonotype has just a few counts. DNA for the CDR3: TGTGCCAGCCTATTAAAGGATGGCTACACCTTC. Its protein is CASLLKDGYTF. The chain links TRBV6-6 to TRBJ1-2, with D unresolved. Germline CDR1 MNHNY, CDR2 SVGAGI (reference sequence). Trimming removed 8 bases from V and 6 bases from J, with 10 bases in between. CDR3 length: 11 amino acids.

The chain couples TRBV7-8 to TRBJ2-2; maybe TRBD2 (7 bases). Germline values: CDR1 SGHVS, CDR2 FQNEAQ. The CDR3 runs to 15 residues. With 4 bases removed from V and 5 bases from J, the gap between germline ends came to 14 bases. CDR3 nucleotide sequence: TGTGCCAGCAGCTCCAGGAGGGGGGGGACCGGGGAGCTGTTTTTT. Its translation is CASSSRRGGTGELFF. The whole variable domain, remainder taken from reference TRBV7-8 and TRBJ2-2, is GAGVSQSPRYKVAKRGQDVALRCDPISGHVSLFWYQQALGQGPEFLTYFQNEAQLDKSGLPSDRFFAERPEGSVSTLKIQRTQQEDSAVYLCASSSRRGGTGELFFGEGSRLTVL.

This clonotype was counted a few times. The chain couples TRBV7-8 to TRBJ1-6, with a possible D match to TRBD1 (6 bases). This CDR3 region has 16 residues. Germline CDR1 SGHVS, CDR2 FQNEAQ. The V gene lost 2 bases and the J gene lost 0 bases, with 8 bases spanning the gap. Here the CDR3 reads CASSLRGSSYNSPLHF. In DNA form, the CDR3 reads TGTGCCAGCAGCTTAAGGGGGAGCTCCTATAATTCACCCCTCCACTTT. Drawing the rest from reference TRBV7-8 and TRBJ1-6, the complete variable domain is GAGVSQSPRYKVAKRGQDVALRCDPISGHVSLFWYQQALGQGPEFLTYFQNEAQLDKSGLPSDRFFAERPEGSVSTLKIQRTQQEDSAVYLCASSLRGSSYNSPLHFGNGTRLTVT.

This clonotype has ten or more counts. The chain carries TRBV11-2 and TRBJ2-1; the match to TRBD2 covers 9 bases. The ends lost 3 bases at V and 7 bases at J; junction bases unmatched: 7. The V gene's germline CDR1 is SGHAT and CDR2 FQNNGV. The CDR3 is made up of 15 amino acids. The CDR3 loop reads CASSFSGGLRNEQFF. The CDR3 DNA reads TGTGCCAGCAGCTTTAGCGGGGGTCTCCGGAATGAGCAGTTCTTC.

This clonotype was recorded a few times. The chain carries TRBV7-9 and TRBJ2-2, with D uncertain. V was pared by 1 base and J by 4 bases, with 7 bases between. CDR3 length equals 14 residues. Germline V gene lookup returns CDR1 SEHNR and CDR2 FQNEAQ (reference sequence). The CDR3: CASSLVIGTGELFF. The CDR3 bases are TGTGCCAGCAGCTTAGTGATTGGCACCGGGGAGCTGTTTTTT.

This clonotype was picked up many times. The rearrangement joins TRBV7-3 to TRBJ1-1; D perhaps matches TRBD1 (6 bases). This CDR3 region has 13 residues. Germline V gene data show CDR1 as SGHTA and CDR2 as FQGTGA. The V gene lost 5 bases and the J gene lost 4 bases, with 11 bases spanning the gap. CDR3 residues: CASSPGGGTEAFF. CDR3 nucleotides: TGTGCCAGCAGCCCAGGAGGGGGCACTGAAGCTTTCTTT.

The V call is TRBV7-2, the J call TRBJ2-1; D might be TRBD2 (5 bases). The CDR3 extends over 14 amino acids. The germline V gene encodes CDR1 SGHTA and CDR2 FQGNSA. V was shortened by 5 bases and J by 6 bases, with 14 bases between the two germline ends. The CDR3 spells CASSRKLVGNEQFF. In nucleotides, the CDR3 is TGTGCCAGCAGCCGGAAACTAGTTGGCAATGAGCAGTTCTTC.

The rearrangement uses TRBV5-6 and TRBJ1-4; 8 bases are a match to TRBD1. The CDR3 contains 16 residues. CDR1 SGHDT and CDR2 YYEEEE come from the germline V gene. Losses at the gene ends were 3 bases for V and 1 base for J; bases not matched to a gene: 5. The CDR3 sequence is CASSSDGQGTNEKLFF. CDR3 sequence (DNA): TGTGCCAGCAGCTCCGACGGACAGGGAACTAATGAAAAACTGTTTTTT.

The J gene is TRBJ2-7, the V gene TRBV7-8; D gene ambiguous. The V gene lost 2 bases and the J gene lost 0 bases, with 14 bases spanning the gap. Germline V gives CDR1 SGHVS, CDR2 FQNEAQ. This CDR3 is 16 amino acids long. In DNA, the CDR3 is TGTGCCAGCAGCTTATCCCGTCTTGGTAGCTCCTACGAGCAGTACTTC. It specifies CASSLSRLGSSYEQYF. Using reference TRBV7-8 and TRBJ2-7 for the parts outside the CDR3, the full variable domain is GAGVSQSPRYKVAKRGQDVALRCDPISGHVSLFWYQQALGQGPEFLTYFQNEAQLDKSGLPSDRFFAERPEGSVSTLKIQRTQQEDSAVYLCASSLSRLGSSYEQYFGPGTRLTVT.

V and J are TRBV4-2 and TRBJ2-2; no clear D gene. V was shortened by 4 bases and J by 5 bases, with 17 bases between the two germline ends. This CDR3 region has 16 residues. Germline V gives CDR1 LGHNA, CDR2 YNFKEQ. The CDR3 nucleotides are TGTGCCAGCAGCCCCTCAGAAAAGTGGGGTACCGGGGAGCTGTTTTTT. Translation: CASSPSEKWGTGELFF.

V is TRBV6-2 or TRBV6-3 and J is TRBJ1-1; D remains ambiguous. V was clipped by 5 bases and J by 1 base, with 8 bases between them. The CDR3 runs 13 residues. The V gene's germline CDR1 is MNHEY and CDR2 SVGEGT. CDR3 sequence reads: CASSILRNTEAFF. The DNA for the CDR3 is TGTGCCAGCAGTATACTAAGGAACACTGAAGCTTTCTTT.

This clonotype has more than one count but fewer than ten. This rearrangement joins TRBV4-1 to TRBJ2-1; possible D gene TRBD1, 6 bases. The germline V and J ends were trimmed by 1 base and 2 bases, with 9 bases remaining between them. The CDR3 sequence is 15 residues long. CDR1 and CDR2 from the germline V gene are MGHRA and YSYEKL. The CDR3 spells CASSQAAGAYNEQFF. The CDR3 nucleotides read TGCGCCAGCAGCCAAGCTGCAGGGGCCTACAATGAGCAGTTCTTC.

This rearrangement joins TRBV5-4 to TRBJ2-5, with 7 positions matching TRBD1. The V segment lost 2 bases and the J segment 1 base; nucleotides outside the gene matches: 2. Germline values: CDR1 SGHNT, CDR2 YYREEE (reference sequence). CDR3 length: 14 residues. The CDR3 DNA is TGTGCCAGCAGCTTTGGGACAGCCCAAGAGACCCAGTACTTC. It yields the protein CASSFGTAQETQYF. The entire variable domain, with the rest obtained from reference TRBV5-4 and TRBJ2-5, is as follows: ETGVTQSPTHLIKTRGQQVTLRCSSQSGHNTVSWYQQALGQGPQFIFQYYREEENGRGNFPPRFSGLQFPNYSSELNVNALELDDSALYLCASSFGTAQETQYFGPGTRLLVL.

The chain couples TRBV6-2 or TRBV6-3 to TRBJ2-1; D not certain. Per germline, CDR1 MNHEY and CDR2 SVGEGT. The germline V and J ends were trimmed by 2 bases and 5 bases, with 16 bases remaining between them. This CDR3 is 16 amino acids long. The CDR3, as DNA: TGTGCCAGCAGTTACAGTCTACAAGACTTAAACAATGAGCAGTTCTTC. Its translation: CASSYSLQDLNNEQFF.

In this sample, this clonotype turned up many times. This sequence joins TRBV7-9 and TRBJ2-7, with D tentatively TRBD2 (6 bases). V lost 5 bases and J lost 5, with 13 bases in between. Germline V lookup: CDR1 SEHNR, CDR2 FQNEAQ (reference sequence). This CDR3 region has 13 residues. CDR3 protein: CASSPWGVHEQYF. The CDR3 nucleotides read TGTGCCAGCAGCCCATGGGGGGTCCACGAGCAGTACTTC.

The genes are TRBV7-8 and TRBJ1-5, with D hard to call. The CDR3 consists of 16 residues. Germline CDR1 is SGHVS and CDR2 is FQNEAQ. The V gene lost 3 bases and the J gene lost 2 bases, with 14 bases spanning the gap. CDR3 nucleotide sequence: TGTGCCAGCAGCTTTCTTACTCAAGGACGCAATCAGCCCCAGCATTTT. Translation gives CASSFLTQGRNQPQHF.

The chain has TRBV7-9 and TRBJ2-7; D is possibly TRBD1 or TRBD2 (6 bases each). The CDR3 totals 18 residues. CDR1 is SEHNR and CDR2 is FQNEAQ in the germline V gene (reference sequence). Trimming took 2 bases from V and 1 from J, leaving 21 bases between them. The CDR3 sequence is CASSLQSSVRRGSYEQYF. In nucleotides, the CDR3 is TGTGCCAGCAGCTTACAATCAAGTGTTCGGAGGGGGTCCTACGAGCAGTACTTC.

This clonotype was seen a few times. The rearrangement joins TRBV10-3 to TRBJ2-7; D not resolved. Germline assignment: CDR1 ENHRY and CDR2 SYGVKD. CDR3 size: 12 residues. V was clipped by 3 bases and J by 0 bases, with 3 bases between them. The CDR3 region has the DNA TGTGCCATCAGTGACAGCTCCTACGAGCAGTACTTC. It specifies CAISDSSYEQYF.